Listed below are T cell receptor beta chains from one sample, sequenced in a study of OX40 agonist ivuxolimab in advanced cancers. Sequencing used immunoSEQ multiplex PCR; TCRdb keeps in-frame clones, though not all of them. Among under 70,000 clones listed, about nine tenths were seen once. Sample: CD4+ or CD8+ T cells sorted from blood, taken in a trial of the OX40 agonist ivuxolimab. The receptors originated from an adult with an advanced solid tumor such as melanoma, head and neck, liver or kidney cancer. CDR3s include the opening cysteine and the closing phenylalanine or tryptophan. The D gene is left open where the match is weak. The listing skips clone size in some rows; elsewhere it reads once, few, many or a size class.

TRBJ2-3 | . | once | TRBV2 | CASSPGVGADTQYF | TGTGCCAGCAGCCCCGGGGTTGGTGCAGATACGCAGTATTTT
TRBJ2-1 | TRBD2 | . | TRBV6-5 | CASSYRTSGTNEQFF | TGTGCCAGCAGTTACAGGACTAGCGGCACTAATGAGCAGTTCTTC
TRBJ1-5 | . | once | TRBV19 | CASSAITGYGQPQHF | TGTGCCAGTAGTGCAATAACAGGGTATGGTCAGCCCCAGCATTTT
TRBJ2-2 | TRBD2 | few | TRBV28 | CASSLTSGTDTGELFF | TGTGCCAGCAGTCTAACTAGCGGGACAGACACCGGGGAGCTGTTTTTT
TRBJ2-6 | . | . | TRBV11-1 | CASATGTGANVLTF | TGTGCCAGCGCTACAGGGACTGGGGCCAACGTCCTGACTTTC
TRBJ2-5 | . | . | TRBV7-7 | CASSLGQGDQETQYF | TGTGCTAGCAGCTTAGGGCAGGGCGACCAAGAGACCCAGTACTTC
TRBJ1-6 | . | . | TRBV5-4 | CASSLDRDSPLHF | TGTGCCAGCAGCTTGGATCGAGATTCACCCCTCCACTTT
TRBJ2-1 | TRBD1 | . | TRBV6-5 | CASRGTGVNEQFF | TGTGCCAGCAGAGGAACAGGGGTGAATGAGCAGTTCTTC
TRBJ2-1 | . | . | TRBV13 | CASSMDWSSYNEQFF | TGTGCCAGCAGCATGGACTGGTCCTCCTACAATGAGCAGTTCTTC
TRBJ1-2 | . | . | TRBV19 | CASNTVRGNYGYTF | TGTGCCAGTAACACCGTTCGGGGCAACTATGGCTACACCTTC
TRBJ1-5 | . | . | TRBV6-1 | CASSQDWGSNQPQHF | TGTGCCAGCAGTCAGGACTGGGGGAGCAATCAGCCCCAGCATTTT
TRBJ2-1 | TRBD2 | . | TRBV2 | CASSKTSPMTYNEQFF | TGTGCCAGCAGCAAGACTAGCCCAATGACCTACAATGAGCAGTTCTTC
TRBJ1-1 | . | . | TRBV27 | CASSAGSGVNTEAFF | TGTGCCAGCAGTGCAGGGAGTGGGGTTAACACTGAAGCTTTCTTT
TRBJ2-1 | . | . | TRBV25-1 | CASSEFGGGGGNEQFF | TGTGCCAGCAGTGAATTCGGCGGCGGAGGGGGCAATGAGCAGTTCTTC
TRBJ1-1 | . | . | TRBV21-1 | CASSKGKDKAFF | TGTGCCAGCAGCAAAGGAAAGGACAAAGCTTTCTTT
TRBJ2-1 | TRBD2 | . | TRBV5-1 | CASSLTSVAYNEQFF | TGCGCCAGCAGCCTCACTAGCGTCGCCTACAATGAGCAGTTCTTC
TRBJ2-3 | TRBD2 | . | TRBV7-2 | CASSFRGVASTDTQYF | TGTGCCAGCAGCTTCCGGGGGGTAGCGAGCACAGATACGCAGTATTTT
TRBJ2-5 | . | few | TRBV7-9 | CASSPTTVQETQYF | TGTGCCAGCAGCCCGACGACAGTCCAAGAGACCCAGTACTTC
TRBJ2-7 | . | . | TRBV28 | CASSYPLTYEQYF | TGTGCCAGCAGTTATCCCCTAACCTACGAGCAGTACTTC
TRBJ2-7 | TRBD2 | . | TRBV7-2 | CASSLSSGDEQYF | TGTGCCAGCAGCTTGTCTAGCGGGGACGAGCAGTACTTC
TRBJ1-1 | . | . | TRBV7-8 | CASSLEGSNTEAFF | TGTGCCAGCAGCTTGGAGGGGTCGAACACTGAAGCTTTCTTT
TRBJ1-1 | . | . | TRBV6-5 | CASRFTAMNTEAFF | TGTGCCAGCAGGTTTACCGCAATGAACACTGAAGCTTTCTTT
TRBJ2-2 | TRBD2 | once | TRBV19 | CASSRLADNTGELFF | TGTGCCAGTAGCAGACTAGCGGACAACACCGGGGAGCTGTTTTTT
TRBJ2-2 | . | . | TRBV2 | CASSAQANTGELFF | TGTGCCAGCAGTGCGCAGGCAAACACCGGGGAGCTGTTTTTT
TRBJ2-7 | . | . | TRBV20-1 | CSAASSYEQYF | TGCAGTGCGGCCAGCTCCTACGAGCAGTACTTC
TRBJ2-7 | TRBD2 | . | TRBV12-5 | CASGSLSGGIYEQYF | TGTGCTAGTGGTTCACTTTCGGGGGGTATCTACGAGCAGTACTTC
TRBJ2-5 | . | . | TRBV5-4 | CASSPAAQETQYF | TGTGCCAGCAGCCCGGCGGCCCAAGAGACCCAGTACTTC
TRBJ2-7 | TRBD2 | medium-sized | TRBV27 | CASPGTSGTFSFREQYF | TGTGCCAGCCCGGGGACTAGCGGGACATTCTCTTTTCGCGAGCAGTACTTC
TRBJ2-1 | TRBD2 | . | TRBV5-1 | CASSLTSGSYNEQFF | TGCGCCAGCAGCTTGACTAGCGGTTCCTACAATGAGCAGTTCTTC
TRBJ1-3 | . | . | TRBV19 | CASSMAGEDTIYF | TGTGCCAGTAGTATGGCCGGGGAGGACACCATATATTTT
TRBJ2-1 | . | . | TRBV11-3 | CASTHQPGNEQFF | TGTGCCAGCACTCACCAACCTGGCAATGAGCAGTTCTTC
TRBJ1-1 | . | . | TRBV9 | CASSPKSQGNTEAFF | TGTGCCAGCAGCCCAAAAAGCCAGGGGAACACTGAAGCTTTCTTT
TRBJ1-1 | . | . | TRBV19 | CASSIEGGVIAEAFF | TGTGCCAGTAGTATAGAAGGGGGGGTAATCGCTGAAGCTTTCTTT
TRBJ2-1 | . | . | TRBV30 | CAWSVNRDNEQFF | TGTGCCTGGAGTGTAAACCGGGACAATGAGCAGTTCTTC
TRBJ1-2 | . | . | TRBV6-6 | CASSYPTGRTYGYTF | TGTGCCAGCAGTTACCCGACCGGCAGAACCTATGGCTACACCTTC
TRBJ1-2 | . | . | TRBV29-1 | CSVEASGRYGYTF | TGCAGCGTTGAAGCCAGTGGGAGGTATGGCTACACCTTC
TRBJ2-7 | . | . | TRBV19 | CASRNRVNSYEQYF | TGTGCCAGTAGGAACAGGGTAAACTCCTACGAGCAGTACTTC
TRBJ2-7 | TRBD2 | once | TRBV4-1 | CASSQANLGIGSGSGEQYF | TGCGCCAGCAGCCAAGCAAACTTAGGGATCGGTAGCGGGTCTGGCGAGCAGTACTTC
TRBJ1-1 | . | . | TRBV11-2 | CASSLVARTEAFF | TGTGCCAGCAGCTTAGTAGCCCGGACTGAAGCTTTCTTT
TRBJ2-7 | . | . | TRBV11-1 | CASGRATYEQYF | TGTGCCAGCGGGCGGGCGACCTACGAGCAGTACTTC
TRBJ2-3 | . | . | TRBV6-1 | CASKAVEGTDTQYF | TGTGCCAGCAAGGCCGTGGAGGGCACAGATACGCAGTATTTT
TRBJ2-5 | TRBD2 | once | TRBV19 | CASRPTSGSVETQYF | TGTGCCAGCCGTCCAACTAGCGGGAGCGTAGAGACCCAGTACTTC
TRBJ1-5 | . | once | TRBV7-8 | CASSPYGDNQPQHF | TGTGCCAGCAGCCCTTATGGCGATAATCAGCCCCAGCATTTT
TRBJ1-5 | . | . | TRBV19 | CASSIGSGVGPQHF | TGTGCCAGTAGTATTGGCTCAGGGGTAGGGCCCCAGCATTTT
TRBJ1-2 | . | few | TRBV11-2 | CASSLSGDPVYGYTF | TGTGCCAGCAGCTTATCAGGGGACCCGGTCTATGGCTACACCTTC
TRBJ2-4 | . | . | TRBV7-2 | CASSLDFGAQNIQYF | TGTGCCAGCAGCTTAGATTTCGGGGCCCAAAACATTCAGTACTTC
TRBJ2-1 | TRBD2 | . | TRBV15 | CATLRTSGYNEQFF | TGTGCCACCCTCCGGACTAGCGGTTACAATGAGCAGTTCTTC